This is a list of T cell receptor beta chains from one sample in a study of CD8 T cells in Susac syndrome. TCRdb reprocessed the immunoSEQ multiplex PCR reads with MiXCR, giving one entry per CDR3 protein. The sample contains about 180,000 distinct CDR3 sequences, almost 96% of which appear only once. The source material was CD4+ T cells from PBMCs. These receptors came from a human donor with multiple sclerosis. CDR3s include the opening cysteine and the closing phenylalanine or tryptophan. A D gene is named only where the DNA matches it firmly. Clone size is stated in some rows and not others, as once, few, many or a class when expanded.

V,J,size,D,DNA,CDR3
TRBV19,TRBJ1-1,.,.,TGTGCCAGTAGTACGGACACCGACACTGAAGCTTTCTTT,CASSTDTDTEAFF
TRBV30,TRBJ2-5,once,TRBD2,TGTGCCTGGAGTGTAGAAGCGGGGCCATTGGAGACCCAGTACTTC,CAWSVEAGPLETQYF
TRBV19,TRBJ1-1,.,TRBD1,TGTGCCAGTAGTATCCCACAGGGGCTAAGAGCTTTCTTT,CASSIPQGLRAFF
TRBV5-1,TRBJ2-1,.,TRBD2,TGCGCCAGCAGCCCCACCCGGGGGGGGTTGTATGAGCAGTTCTTC,CASSPTRGGLYEQFF
TRBV20-1,TRBJ2-1,.,.,TGCAGTGCTAGAGATCCCCGGGGACCTATCTCCTACAATGAGCAGTTCTTC,CSARDPRGPISYNEQFF
TRBV3-1,TRBJ1-5,.,TRBD1,TGTGCCAGCAGCCCCCTGAAGACAGGGAGGGGAAGCAATCAGCCCCAGCATTTT,CASSPLKTGRGSNQPQHF
TRBV15,TRBJ2-1,.,TRBD2,TGTGCCACCAGCAGAGATAGGGCTAGCGGGGGGAGGGAACAGTTCTTC,CATSRDRASGGREQFF
TRBV20-1,TRBJ2-7,.,.,TGCAGTGCGCGAGGGACGGCAGGCTACGAGCAGTACTTC,CSARGTAGYEQYF
TRBV20-1,TRBJ2-3,.,.,TGCAGTGCCCCCTCGGCGGTCACAGATACGCAGTATTTT,CSAPSAVTDTQYF
TRBV5-4,TRBJ1-6,.,.,TGTGCCAGCAGCTCGATGGCGGGGAATTCACCCCTCCACTTT,CASSSMAGNSPLHF
TRBV5-4,TRBJ2-2,.,TRBD1,TGTGCCAGCAGCCTGGTCGGGACAGGCGTCGGGGAGCTGTTTTTT,CASSLVGTGVGELFF
TRBV29-1,TRBJ2-7,.,TRBD2,TGCAGCGCCGGACTAGAACCGGGGGACTACGAGCAGTACTTC,CSAGLEPGDYEQYF
TRBV7-9,TRBJ1-1,.,.,TGTGCCAGCAGCCTGGGCCCGTCCGCCCAAGCTTTCTTT,CASSLGPSAQAFF
TRBV29-1,TRBJ1-2,.,TRBD1,TGCAGCGTCGAGAAGGGACAGTCCTATGGCTACACCTTC,CSVEKGQSYGYTF
TRBV19,TRBJ1-1,.,.,TGTGCCAGTACATTCCGGGGGATGAACACTGAAGCTTTCTTT,CASTFRGMNTEAFF
TRBV7-9,TRBJ1-6,.,.,TGTGCCAGCAGCTGGGGGGAGGGTTCACCCCTCCACTTT,CASSWGEGSPLHF
TRBV20-1,TRBJ1-1,.,.,TGCAGTGCTAGCGAGTCGCAGGGTCGGACTGAAGCTTTCTTT,CSASESQGRTEAFF
TRBV20-1,TRBJ2-3,.,.,TGCAGTGCTCCCCGGGACCGCGGCACAGATACGCAGTATTTT,CSAPRDRGTDTQYF
TRBV7-9,TRBJ2-7,.,.,TGTGCCAGCAGCCAGGGATGGTACGAGCAGTACTTC,CASSQGWYEQYF
TRBV9,TRBJ2-3,.,.,TGTGCCAGCAGCGTAGATCAATGGGACGGACCAGTGCTGACGCAGTATTTT,CASSVDQWDGPVLTQYF
TRBV7-9,TRBJ2-7,.,.,TGTGCCAGCAGCGCCCGGTCGACCTACGAGCAGTACTTC,CASSARSTYEQYF
TRBV12-3/TRBV12-4,TRBJ2-7,.,.,TGTGCCAGCAGGTCGAGTGCTGCCGACTACGAGCAGTACTTC,CASRSSAADYEQYF
TRBV3-1,TRBJ2-3,.,TRBD1,TGTGCCAGCAGCCAAAGTTCTCCGGGACAGAGTATCACAGATACGCAGTATTTT,CASSQSSPGQSITDTQYF
TRBV18,TRBJ2-1,.,TRBD2,TGTGCCAGCTCACCAAACGTCATAGCGGGGGCCAATGAGCAGTTCTTC,CASSPNVIAGANEQFF
TRBV2,TRBJ2-5,once,.,TGTGCCAGCCGGAGAGGGCTGCAAGAGACCCAGTACTTC,CASRRGLQETQYF
TRBV30,TRBJ1-2,.,TRBD1,TGTGCCTGGACCTCCGGGACAGGGGTAGGTGGCTACACCTTC,CAWTSGTGVGGYTF
TRBV4-1,TRBJ2-4,once,TRBD1,TGCGCCAGCAGCCAAGATCGGGGGACAGGGGACATTCAGTACTTC,CASSQDRGTGDIQYF
TRBV20-1,TRBJ2-7,.,.,TGCAGTGCTTCAGTACGTCCTACCTACGAGCAGTACTTC,CSASVRPTYEQYF
TRBV20-1,TRBJ2-7,.,TRBD2,TGCAGTGCTAGAAACCTTGGACTAGTCTACGAGCAGTACTTC,CSARNLGLVYEQYF
TRBV2,TRBJ1-5,.,.,TGTGCCAGCAAGTGGGACCGGAATCAGCCCCAGCATTTT,CASKWDRNQPQHF
TRBV12-3/TRBV12-4,TRBJ2-1,once,.,TGTGCCAGCAGTTTACGGGGAAATAGTGAGCAGTTCTTC,CASSLRGNSEQFF
TRBV18,TRBJ2-1,.,.,TGTGCCAGCTCACCAGAACAGGGTTCGTACAATGAGCAGTTCTTC,CASSPEQGSYNEQFF
TRBV12-3/TRBV12-4,TRBJ1-1,.,.,TGTGCCAGCGCTTTCCGTTGGAACACTGAAGCTTTCTTT,CASAFRWNTEAFF
TRBV9,TRBJ1-1,.,TRBD1,TGTGCCAGCAGCGTAGACAGTAGGACAGGTCCGAACACTGAAGCTTTCTTT,CASSVDSRTGPNTEAFF
TRBV9,TRBJ2-1,.,TRBD2,TGTGCCAGCAGCTTTTCCTTAGCGGGGGGCGACAATGAGCAGTTCTTC,CASSFSLAGGDNEQFF
TRBV30,TRBJ1-5,.,.,TGTGCCTGGAATCGGCAAGGCAATCAGCCCCAGCATTTT,CAWNRQGNQPQHF
TRBV23-1,TRBJ1-1,.,.,TGCGCCAGCAGTCACTCGGGGGAGCGCACTGAAGCTTTCTTT,CASSHSGERTEAFF
TRBV6-5,TRBJ1-6,.,.,TGTGCCAGCAGTTACTCGAGGGATTCACCCCTCCACTTT,CASSYSRDSPLHF
TRBV5-1,TRBJ2-2,.,.,TGCGCCAGCAGCTTGGCCCAGGGGTCCGGGGAGCTGTTTTTT,CASSLAQGSGELFF
TRBV4-1,TRBJ2-1,.,TRBD2,TGCGCCAGCAGCCAAGCGCGGGGACTATACAATGAGCAGTTCTTC,CASSQARGLYNEQFF
TRBV21-1,TRBJ1-3,.,.,TGTGCCAGCAGGAGGGCCGTAGCTACAACCGCACGAAACACCATATATTTT,CASRRAVATTARNTIYF
TRBV2,TRBJ2-5,.,TRBD1,TGTGCCAGCAGTGATCCGACAGGGGCCCTCGCCTGGCAGTACTTC,CASSDPTGALAWQYF
TRBV20-1,TRBJ2-1,.,.,TGCAGTGCTAGGAGCGGGTATGAGCAGTTCTTC,CSARSGYEQFF
TRBV20-1,TRBJ2-5,once,.,TGCAGTGCTAGTCTGGAAGGGGGCGGGAAGACCCAGTACTTC,CSASLEGGGKTQYF
TRBV7-9,TRBJ1-6,.,.,TGTGCCAGCAGCGACGGTTCACCCCTCCACTTT,CASSDGSPLHF